This T cell receptor beta chain came from a study of cytomegalovirus exposure and HLA in healthy donors. In the PCR, 60 Vbeta and 13 Jbeta primers were used. Repertoires were generated with immunoSEQ multiplex PCR, while TCRdb's copy carries only in-frame clones and drops some. Of under 200,000 clones listed, roughly four fifths are singletons. Germline V gives CDR1 SGDLS, CDR2 YYNGEE. CDR3 length: 14 amino acids. Between the trimmed V and J ends, which lost 1 base and 1 base, there was a span of 8 bases. The donors, nominally healthy at sampling, likely had unrecorded immune exposures. Sequences were obtained from PBMCs. This chain links TRBV9 with TRBJ1-1; no firm D call. The TCR was taken from a woman between 25 and 40 years old in good health and CMV-seropositive. CDR3 nucleotide sequence: TGTGCCAGCAGCGTACGTCCCGGGAACACTGAAGCTTTCTTT. This codes for CASSVRPGNTEAFF.